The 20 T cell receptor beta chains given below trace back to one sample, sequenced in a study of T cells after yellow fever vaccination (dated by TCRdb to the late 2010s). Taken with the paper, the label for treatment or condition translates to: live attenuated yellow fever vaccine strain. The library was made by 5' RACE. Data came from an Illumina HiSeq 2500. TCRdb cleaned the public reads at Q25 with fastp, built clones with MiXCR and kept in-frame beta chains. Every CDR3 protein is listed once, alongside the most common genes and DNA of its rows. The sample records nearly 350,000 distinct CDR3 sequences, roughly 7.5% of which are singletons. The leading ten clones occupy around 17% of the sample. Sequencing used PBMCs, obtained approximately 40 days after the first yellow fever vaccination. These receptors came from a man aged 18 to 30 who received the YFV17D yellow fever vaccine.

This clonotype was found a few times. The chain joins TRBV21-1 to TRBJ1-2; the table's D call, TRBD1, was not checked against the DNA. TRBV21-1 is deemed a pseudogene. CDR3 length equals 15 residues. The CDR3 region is CASSEAGSDECGYTF. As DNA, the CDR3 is TGTGCCAGCAGCGAAGCAGGGAGCGACGAATGTGGCTACACCTTC.

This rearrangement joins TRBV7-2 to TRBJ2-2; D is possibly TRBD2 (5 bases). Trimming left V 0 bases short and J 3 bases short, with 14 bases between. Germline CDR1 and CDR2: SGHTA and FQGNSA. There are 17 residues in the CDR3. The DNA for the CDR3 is TGTGCCAGCAGCTTAGCCGGGGTGAAGGTAGACACCGGGGAGCTGTTTTTT. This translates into CASSLAGVKVDTGELFF.

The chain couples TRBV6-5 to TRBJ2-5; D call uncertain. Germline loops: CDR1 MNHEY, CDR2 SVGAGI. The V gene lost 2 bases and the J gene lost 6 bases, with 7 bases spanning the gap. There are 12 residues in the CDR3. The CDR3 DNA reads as TGTGCCAGCAGTTACCTGGGAAAGACCCAGTACTTC. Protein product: CASSYLGKTQYF.

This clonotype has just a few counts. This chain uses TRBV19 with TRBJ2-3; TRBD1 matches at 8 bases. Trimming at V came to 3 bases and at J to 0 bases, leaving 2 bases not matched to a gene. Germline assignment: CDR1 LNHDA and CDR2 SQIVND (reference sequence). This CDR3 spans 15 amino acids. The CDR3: CASSMDRASTDTQYF. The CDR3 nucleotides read TGTGCCAGTAGTATGGACAGGGCGAGCACAGATACGCAGTATTTT.

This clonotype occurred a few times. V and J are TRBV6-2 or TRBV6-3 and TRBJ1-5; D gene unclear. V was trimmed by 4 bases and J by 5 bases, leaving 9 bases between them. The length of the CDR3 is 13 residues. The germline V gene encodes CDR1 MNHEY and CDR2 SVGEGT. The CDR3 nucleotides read TGTGCCAGCAGTTCCTCCCTGTATCAGCCCCAGCATTTT. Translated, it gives CASSSSLYQPQHF.

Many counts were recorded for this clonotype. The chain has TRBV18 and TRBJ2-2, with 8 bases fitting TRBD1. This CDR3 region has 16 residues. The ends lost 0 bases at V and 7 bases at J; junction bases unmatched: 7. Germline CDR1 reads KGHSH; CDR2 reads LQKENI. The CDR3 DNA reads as TGTGCCAGCTCACCACCGGACAGGGCATTAATCGGGGAGCTGTTTTTT. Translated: CASSPPDRALIGELFF.

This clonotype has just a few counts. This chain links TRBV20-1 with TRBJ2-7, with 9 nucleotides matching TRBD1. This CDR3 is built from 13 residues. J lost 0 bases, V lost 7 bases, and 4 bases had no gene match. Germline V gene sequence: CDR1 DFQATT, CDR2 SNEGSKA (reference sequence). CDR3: CSGGTGSSYEQYF. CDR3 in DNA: TGCAGTGGAGGGACAGGGAGCTCCTACGAGCAGTACTTC.

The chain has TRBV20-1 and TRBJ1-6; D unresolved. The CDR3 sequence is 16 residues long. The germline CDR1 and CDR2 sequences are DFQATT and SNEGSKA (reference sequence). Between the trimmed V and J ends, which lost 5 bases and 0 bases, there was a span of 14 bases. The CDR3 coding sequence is TGCAGTGCTGGCGACGACCGCTACTCCTATAATTCACCCCTCCACTTT. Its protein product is CSAGDDRYSYNSPLHF.

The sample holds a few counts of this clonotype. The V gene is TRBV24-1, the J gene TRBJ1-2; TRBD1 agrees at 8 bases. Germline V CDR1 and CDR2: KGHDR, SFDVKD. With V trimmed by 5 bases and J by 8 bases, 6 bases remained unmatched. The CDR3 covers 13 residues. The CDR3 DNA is TGTGCCACCAGTGGACGGGACAGGCTAGGCTACACCTTC. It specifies CATSGRDRLGYTF.

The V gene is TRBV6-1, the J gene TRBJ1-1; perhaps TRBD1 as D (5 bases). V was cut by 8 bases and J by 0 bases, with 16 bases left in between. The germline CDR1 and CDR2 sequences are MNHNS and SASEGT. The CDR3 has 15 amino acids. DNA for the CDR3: TGTGCCAGCGGGTCGGCCGGGACGGTGAACACTGAAGCTTTCTTT. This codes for CASGSAGTVNTEAFF.

CDR3 region: CASSQGLGNTIYF. In DNA, the CDR3 is TGTGCCAGCAGCCAGGGCCTCGGGAACACCATATATTTT. The V gene is TRBV7-2, the J gene TRBJ1-3, with TRBD1 as a possible D gene (5 bases). The CDR3 is 13 residues long. CDR1 and CDR2 (germline): SGHTA, FQGNSA. Trimming left V 5 bases short and J 7 bases short, with 12 bases between. Based on the CDR3 plus reference TRBV7-2 and TRBJ1-3, the full variable domain is GAGVSQSPSNKVTEKGKDVELRCDPISGHTALYWYRQSLGQGLEFLIYFQGNSAPDKSGLPSDRFSAERTGGSVSTLTIQRTQQEDSAVYLCASSQGLGNTIYFGEGSWLTVV.

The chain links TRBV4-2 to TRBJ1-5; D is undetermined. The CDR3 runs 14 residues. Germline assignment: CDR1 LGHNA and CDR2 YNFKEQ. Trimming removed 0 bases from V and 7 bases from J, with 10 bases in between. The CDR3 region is CASSQDRLGQPQHF. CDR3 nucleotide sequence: TGTGCCAGCAGCCAAGATCGGTTGGGGCAGCCCCAGCATTTT.

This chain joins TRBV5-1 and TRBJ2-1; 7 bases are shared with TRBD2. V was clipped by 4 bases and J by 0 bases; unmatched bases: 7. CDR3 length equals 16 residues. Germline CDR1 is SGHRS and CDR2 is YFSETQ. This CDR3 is CASSLNGGSSYNEQFF. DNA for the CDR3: TGCGCCAGCAGCCTGAACGGGGGGAGCTCCTACAATGAGCAGTTCTTC.

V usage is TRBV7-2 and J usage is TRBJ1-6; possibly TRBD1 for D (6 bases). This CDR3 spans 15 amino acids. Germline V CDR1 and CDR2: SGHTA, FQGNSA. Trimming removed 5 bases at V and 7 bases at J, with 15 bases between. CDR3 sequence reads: CASSPSQGQNSPLHF. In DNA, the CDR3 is TGTGCCAGCAGCCCGTCTCAGGGGCAAAATTCACCCCTCCACTTT.

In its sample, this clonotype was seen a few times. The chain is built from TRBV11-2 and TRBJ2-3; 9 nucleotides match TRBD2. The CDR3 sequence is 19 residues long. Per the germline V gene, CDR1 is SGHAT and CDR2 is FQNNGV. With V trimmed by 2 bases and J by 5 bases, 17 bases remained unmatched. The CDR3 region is CASSLSASGGYLPRDTQYF. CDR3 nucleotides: TGTGCCAGCAGCTTATCAGCCAGCGGGGGGTATCTGCCGAGAGATACGCAGTATTTT.

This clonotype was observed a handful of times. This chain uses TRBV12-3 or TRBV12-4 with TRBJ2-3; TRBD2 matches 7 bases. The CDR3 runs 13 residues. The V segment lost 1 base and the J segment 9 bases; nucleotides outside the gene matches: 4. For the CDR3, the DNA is TGTGCCAGCAGTTTAGGGGGGGAGGGGACGCAGTATTTT. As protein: CASSLGGEGTQYF.

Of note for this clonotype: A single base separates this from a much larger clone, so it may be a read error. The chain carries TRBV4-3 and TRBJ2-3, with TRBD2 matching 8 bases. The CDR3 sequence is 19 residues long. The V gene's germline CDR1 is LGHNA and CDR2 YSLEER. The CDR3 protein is CASSQRAPPRGAYTDKQYF. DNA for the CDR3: TGCGCCAGCAGCCAACGGGCACCCCCGCGGGGGGCCTACACAGATAAGCAGTATTTT.

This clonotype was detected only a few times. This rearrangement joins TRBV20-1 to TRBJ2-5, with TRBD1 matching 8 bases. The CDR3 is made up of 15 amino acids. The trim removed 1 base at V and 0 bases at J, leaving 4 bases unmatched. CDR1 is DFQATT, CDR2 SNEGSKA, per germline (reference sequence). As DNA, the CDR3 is TGCAGTGCTAGAGGAAGGGACAGGTACCAAGAGACCCAGTACTTC. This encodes CSARGRDRYQETQYF.

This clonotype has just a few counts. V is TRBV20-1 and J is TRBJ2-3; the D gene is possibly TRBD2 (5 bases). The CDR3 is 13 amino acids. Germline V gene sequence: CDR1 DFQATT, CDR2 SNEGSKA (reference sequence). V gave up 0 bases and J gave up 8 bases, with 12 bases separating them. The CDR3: CSAREASGVTQYF. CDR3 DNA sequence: TGCAGTGCTAGAGAAGCCTCCGGGGTTACGCAGTATTTT.

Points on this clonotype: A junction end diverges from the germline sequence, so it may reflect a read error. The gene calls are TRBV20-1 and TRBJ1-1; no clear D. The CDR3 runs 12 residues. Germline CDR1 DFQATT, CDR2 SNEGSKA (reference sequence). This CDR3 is CSAISGNPEAFF. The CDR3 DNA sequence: TGCAGTGCTATATCGGGGAACCCTGAAGCTTTCTTT.